This paragraph reports one T cell receptor (beta chain). Its antigen is as yet unknown. With the Oncomine TCR Beta short-read assay, DNA from cultured CD4+ T cells was sequenced. In TCRdb, the PCR reads were re-called with MiXCR into one record per CDR3 protein. Among some 20,000 distinct CDR3 sequences, roughly 40% were seen once, and the ten largest hold over 20%. This sample was included in a study of vaccination and CD4 T cells after COVID-19. Study details: Recovered-phase convalescent patients showed SARS-CoV-2 positivity by nasal swab PCR; nine were mild, one severe.

Treatment in this sample: approximately nine-day PBMC culture with coronavirus spike peptide pools or control peptides (ViraFEST assay). There are 15 residues in the CDR3. This TCR derives from a human donor who had recovered from COVID-19. J is TRBJ1-2 and V is TRBV21-1; TRBD1, the table's D call, was not compared with the DNA. TRBV21-1 is reported as a pseudogene. The material sequenced was CD4+ T cells from blood, cultured in vitro, taken before SARS-CoV-2 vaccination. The CDR3 region is CASSKGADRVYGYTF. DNA for the CDR3: TGTGCCAGCAGCAAAGGGGCTGACAGGGTCTATGGCTACACCTTC.